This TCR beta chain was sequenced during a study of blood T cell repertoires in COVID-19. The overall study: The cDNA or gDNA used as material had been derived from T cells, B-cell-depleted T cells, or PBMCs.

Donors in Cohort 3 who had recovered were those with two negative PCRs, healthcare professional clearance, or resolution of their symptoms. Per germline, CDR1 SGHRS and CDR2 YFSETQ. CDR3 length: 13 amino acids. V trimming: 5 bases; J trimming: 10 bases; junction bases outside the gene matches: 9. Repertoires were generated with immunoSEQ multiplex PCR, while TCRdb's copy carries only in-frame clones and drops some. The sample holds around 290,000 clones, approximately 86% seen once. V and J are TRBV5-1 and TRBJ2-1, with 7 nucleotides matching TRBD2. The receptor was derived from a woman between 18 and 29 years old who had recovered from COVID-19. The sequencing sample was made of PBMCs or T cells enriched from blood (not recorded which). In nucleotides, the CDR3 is TGCGCCAGCAGACCCGAACCGGGACTAGAGCAGTTCTTC. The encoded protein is CASRPEPGLEQFF.